The next 2 T cell receptor beta chains were all read from a single sample in a study of T cells in Graves' hyperthyroidism and ophthalmopathy. Regions amplified from RNA transcripts were the TCR beta CDR3 regions. The TCR CDR3 was amplified in a first-round RT-PCR using the HTBI primer set. MiXCR was run by TCRdb on the multiplex PCR reads, yielding one entry per CDR3 protein. The table records some 460,000 distinct CDR3 sequences, 15% to 18% of them present only once. Sequences were obtained from blood. The receptors here all came from a woman between 18 and 29 years old with Graves' hyperthyroidism.

This clonotype was seen once. This clone may be a read error of a much larger clone one base away. This chain connects TRBV20-1 to TRBJ2-2; tentative D call: TRBD2 (6 bases). Germline CDR1 DFQATT, CDR2 SNEGSKA (reference sequence). CDR3 length: 15 residues. As DNA, the CDR3 is TGCGGTGCTCGACTACCGGGCGGGAAAGGCGGGGAGCTGTTTTTT. Amino acids: CGARLPGGKGGELFF.

The gene calls are TRBV20-1 and TRBJ2-7; TRBD2 is a possible D gene (5 bases). Germline V gene lookup returns CDR1 DFQATT and CDR2 SNEGSKA (reference sequence). The CDR3 has 13 residues. V was pared by 4 bases and J by 3 bases, with 13 bases between. CDR3 DNA: TGCAGTGCTAAGGACGGGATCCGCTACGAGCAGTACTTC. This codes for CSAKDGIRYEQYF.